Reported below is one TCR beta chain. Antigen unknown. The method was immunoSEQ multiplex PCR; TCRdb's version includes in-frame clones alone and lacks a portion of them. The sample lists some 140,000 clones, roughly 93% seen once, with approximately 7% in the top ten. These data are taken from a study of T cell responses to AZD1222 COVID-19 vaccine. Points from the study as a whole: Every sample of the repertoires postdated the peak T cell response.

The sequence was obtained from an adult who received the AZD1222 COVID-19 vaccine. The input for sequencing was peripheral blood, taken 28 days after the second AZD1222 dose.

The CDR3: CASSPGTTLREETQYF. CDR3 nucleotides: TGTGCCAGCAGCCCTGGAACGACTTTGAGGGAAGAGACCCAGTACTTC. The chain couples TRBV7-8 to TRBJ2-5, with D possibly matching TRBD2 (5 bases). CDR1 and CDR2 from the germline V gene are SGHVS and FQNEAQ. The CDR3 has 16 residues. Trimming shortened V by 5 bases and J by 3 bases, and 19 bases separated the two germline ends.